This T cell receptor beta chain was recorded in a study of shared clonotypes between healthy human individuals. Sequencing used immunoSEQ multiplex PCR; TCRdb keeps in-frame clones, though not all of them. The sample has approximately 2,000,000 clones, 85% to 95% seen once. The sample taken for sequencing was naive CD4+ T cells from PBMCs. Regarding subset: CD45RA+ positively selected. The receptor was isolated from a man in his late teens or twenties in good health. Some clones in this sample may be carry-over from other donors' samples.

The CDR3 is CASSSYGSWSGETQYF. The CDR3 DNA reads as TGTGCCAGCAGTTCCTACGGTAGTTGGTCCGGAGAGACCCAGTACTTC. The V and J genes are TRBV28 and TRBJ2-5; D gene ambiguous. Germline CDR1 and CDR2: MDHEN and SYDVKM. V was trimmed by 4 bases and J by 4 bases, leaving 19 bases between them. This CDR3 has 16 residues.